This T cell receptor (beta chain) was profiled in a study of Graves' ophthalmopathy and Graves' hyperthyroidism. Study results and caveats: Ophthalmopathy progression predictions by the model showed about 72% specificity and roughly 70% sensitivity. Thyroid clonotypes that were expanded above 0.001 frequency mostly also appeared in blood.

For repertoire sequencing, the TCR beta CDR3 regions were amplified from RNA transcripts. A first-round RT-PCR used HTBI primers, followed by a second-round multiplex PCR. One entry per CDR3 protein results from TCRdb running MiXCR on the multiplex PCR reads. The table lists 650,000 to 900,000 distinct CDR3 sequences, approximately 40% of them singletons. The germline gives CDR1 LNHDA, CDR2 SQIVND (reference sequence). CDR3 length: 14 residues. Patients with other autoimmune diseases, uncontrolled infections, pregnancy or lactation were excluded. The PBMCs were taken from 10 ml of fresh peripheral blood. This clonotype was observed once. Its antigen remains unknown. The conserved phenylalanine or tryptophan is not found at the CDR3 terminus, so this likely reflects a read error.

The specimen was peripheral blood. V and J are TRBV19 and TRBJ1-1; D might be TRBD1 (5 bases). The receptor was isolated from an adult man with Graves' ophthalmopathy. CDR3 in amino acids: CAGRKDRMNTEAFL. DNA for the CDR3: TGTGCCGGTAGGAAAGACAGAATGAACACTGAAGCTTTCCTT.